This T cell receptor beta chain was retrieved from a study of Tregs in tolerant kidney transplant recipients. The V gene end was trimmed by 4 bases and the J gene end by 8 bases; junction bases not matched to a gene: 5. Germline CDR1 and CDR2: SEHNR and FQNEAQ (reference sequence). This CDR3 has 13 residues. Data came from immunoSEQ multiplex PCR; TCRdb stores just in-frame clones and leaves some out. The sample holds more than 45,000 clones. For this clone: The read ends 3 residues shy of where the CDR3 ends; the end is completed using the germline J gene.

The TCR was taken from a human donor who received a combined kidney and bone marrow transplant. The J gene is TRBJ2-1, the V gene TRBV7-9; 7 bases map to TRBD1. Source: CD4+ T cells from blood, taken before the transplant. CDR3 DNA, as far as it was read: TGTGCCAGCAGCTCCTGGACAGGATATGAG. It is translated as CASSSWTGYE. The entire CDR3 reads CASSSWTGYEQFF.